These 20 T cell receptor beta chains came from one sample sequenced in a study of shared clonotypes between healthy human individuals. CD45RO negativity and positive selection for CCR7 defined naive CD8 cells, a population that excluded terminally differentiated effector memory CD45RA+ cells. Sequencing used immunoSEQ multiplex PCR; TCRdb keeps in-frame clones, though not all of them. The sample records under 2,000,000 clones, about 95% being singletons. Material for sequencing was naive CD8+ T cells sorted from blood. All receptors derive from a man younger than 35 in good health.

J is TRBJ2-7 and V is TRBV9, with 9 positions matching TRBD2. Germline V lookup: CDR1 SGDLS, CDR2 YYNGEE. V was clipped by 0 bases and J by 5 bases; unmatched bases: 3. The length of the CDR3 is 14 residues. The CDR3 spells CASSVGLAGHEQYF. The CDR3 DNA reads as TGTGCCAGCAGCGTAGGGCTAGCGGGACACGAGCAGTACTTC.

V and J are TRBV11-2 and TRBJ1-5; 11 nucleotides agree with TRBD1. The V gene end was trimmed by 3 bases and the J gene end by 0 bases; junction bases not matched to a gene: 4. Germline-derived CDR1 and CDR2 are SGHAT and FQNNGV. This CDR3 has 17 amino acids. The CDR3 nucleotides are TGTGCCAGCAGCTTGGGACAGGGGGAGGCTAGCAATCAGCCCCAGCATTTT. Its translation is CASSLGQGEASNQPQHF.

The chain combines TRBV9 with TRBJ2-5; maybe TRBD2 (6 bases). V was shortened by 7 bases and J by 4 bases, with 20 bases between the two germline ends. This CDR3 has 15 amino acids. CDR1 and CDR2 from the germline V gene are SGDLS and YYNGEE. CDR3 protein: CASGSGIGGRETQYF. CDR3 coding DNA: TGTGCCAGCGGATCGGGCATTGGGGGGAGAGAGACCCAGTACTTC.

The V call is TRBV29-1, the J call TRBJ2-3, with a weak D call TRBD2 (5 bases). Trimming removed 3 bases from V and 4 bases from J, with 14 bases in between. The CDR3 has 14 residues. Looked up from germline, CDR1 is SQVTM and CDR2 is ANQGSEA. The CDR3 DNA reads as TGCAGCGTTGATAACCCAGCGGTCGCAGATACGCAGTATTTT. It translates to CSVDNPAVADTQYF.

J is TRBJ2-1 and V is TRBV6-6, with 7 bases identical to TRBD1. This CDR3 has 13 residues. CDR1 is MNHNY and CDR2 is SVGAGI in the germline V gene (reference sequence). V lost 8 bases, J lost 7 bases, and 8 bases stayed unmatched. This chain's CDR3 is CASGRQGVNEQFF. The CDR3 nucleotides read TGTGCCAGCGGCCGACAGGGAGTGAATGAGCAGTTCTTC.

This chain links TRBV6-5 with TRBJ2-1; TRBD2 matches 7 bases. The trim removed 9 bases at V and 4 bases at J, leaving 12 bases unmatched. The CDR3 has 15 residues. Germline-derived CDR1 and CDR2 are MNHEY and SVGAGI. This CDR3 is CASTLAGGGYNEQFF. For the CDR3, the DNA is TGTGCCAGTACCCTGGCCGGGGGAGGGTACAATGAGCAGTTCTTC.

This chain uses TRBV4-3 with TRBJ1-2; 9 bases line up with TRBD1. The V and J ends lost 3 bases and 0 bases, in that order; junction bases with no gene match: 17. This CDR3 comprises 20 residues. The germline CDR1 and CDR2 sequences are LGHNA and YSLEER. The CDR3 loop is CASSQDGQGPPRSPNYGYTF. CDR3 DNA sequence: TGCGCCAGCAGCCAGGATGGACAGGGGCCGCCCCGAAGTCCTAACTATGGCTACACCTTC.

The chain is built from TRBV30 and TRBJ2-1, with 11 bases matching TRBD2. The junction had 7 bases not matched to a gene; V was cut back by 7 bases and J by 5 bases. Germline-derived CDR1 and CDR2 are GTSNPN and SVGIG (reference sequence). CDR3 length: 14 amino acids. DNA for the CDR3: TGTGCCTTACTAGCGGGAGTAAAGGACAATGAGCAGTTCTTC. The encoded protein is CALLAGVKDNEQFF.

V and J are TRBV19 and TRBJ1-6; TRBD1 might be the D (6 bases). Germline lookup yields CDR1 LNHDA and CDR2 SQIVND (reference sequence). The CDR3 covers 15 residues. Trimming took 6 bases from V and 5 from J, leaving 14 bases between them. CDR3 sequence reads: CASSLTGGDNSPLHF. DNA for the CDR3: TGTGCCAGTAGCCTGACAGGCGGGGATAATTCACCCCTCCACTTT.

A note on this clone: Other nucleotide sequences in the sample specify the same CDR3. CDR3 nucleotide sequence: TGTGCCAGCAGTTTAACTGGGGACACTGAAGCTTTCTTT. Its translation is CASSLTGDTEAFF. The genes are TRBV27 and TRBJ1-1; D ambiguous. CDR3 length equals 13 residues. Germline V gene lookup returns CDR1 MNHEY and CDR2 SMNVEV (reference sequence). Trimming took 2 bases from V and 3 from J, leaving 7 bases between them.

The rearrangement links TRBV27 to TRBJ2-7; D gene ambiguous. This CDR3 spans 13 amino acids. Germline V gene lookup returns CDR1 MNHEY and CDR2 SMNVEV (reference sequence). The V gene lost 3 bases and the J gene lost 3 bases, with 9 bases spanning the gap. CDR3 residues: CASSFSAGYEQYF. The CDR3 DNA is TGTGCCAGCAGTTTCAGTGCAGGCTACGAGCAGTACTTC.

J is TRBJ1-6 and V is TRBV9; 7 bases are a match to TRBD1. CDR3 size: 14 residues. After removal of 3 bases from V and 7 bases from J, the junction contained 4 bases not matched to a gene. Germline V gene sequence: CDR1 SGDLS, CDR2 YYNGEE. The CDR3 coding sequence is TGTGCCAGCAGCGAGGGGGCAATGAATTCACCCCTCCACTTT. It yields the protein CASSEGAMNSPLHF.

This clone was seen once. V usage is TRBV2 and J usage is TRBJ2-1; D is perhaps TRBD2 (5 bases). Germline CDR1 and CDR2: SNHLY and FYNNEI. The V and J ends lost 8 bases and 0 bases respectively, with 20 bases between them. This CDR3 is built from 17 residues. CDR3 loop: CASLESGAYLSYNEQFF. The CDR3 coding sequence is TGTGCCAGCCTCGAGAGCGGAGCCTACCTCTCCTACAATGAGCAGTTCTTC.

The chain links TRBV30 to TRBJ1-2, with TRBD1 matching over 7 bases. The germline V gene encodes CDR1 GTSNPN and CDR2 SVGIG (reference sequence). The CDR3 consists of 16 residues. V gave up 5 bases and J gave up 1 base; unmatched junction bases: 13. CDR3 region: CAWSPRDSIYNYGYTF. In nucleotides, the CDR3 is TGTGCCTGGTCCCCCCGGGACAGCATTTATAACTATGGCTACACCTTC. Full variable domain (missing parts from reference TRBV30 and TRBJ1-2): SQTIHQWPATLVQPVGSPLSLECTVEGTSNPNLYWYRQAAGRGLQLLFYSVGIGQISSEVPQNLSASRPQDRQFILSSKKLLLSDSGFYLCAWSPRDSIYNYGYTFGSGTRLTVV.

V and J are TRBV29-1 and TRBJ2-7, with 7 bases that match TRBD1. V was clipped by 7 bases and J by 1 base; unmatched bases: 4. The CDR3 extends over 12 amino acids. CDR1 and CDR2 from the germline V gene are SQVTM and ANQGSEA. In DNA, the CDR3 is TGCAGCGCCACAGGGGAGTCCTACGAGCAGTACTTC. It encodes CSATGESYEQYF.

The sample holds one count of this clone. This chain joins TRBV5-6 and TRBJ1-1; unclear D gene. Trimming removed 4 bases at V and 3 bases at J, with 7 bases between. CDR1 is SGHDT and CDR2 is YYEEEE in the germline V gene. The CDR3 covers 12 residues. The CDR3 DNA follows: TGTGCCAGCAGCACCTCCGACACTGAAGCTTTCTTT. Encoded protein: CASSTSDTEAFF.

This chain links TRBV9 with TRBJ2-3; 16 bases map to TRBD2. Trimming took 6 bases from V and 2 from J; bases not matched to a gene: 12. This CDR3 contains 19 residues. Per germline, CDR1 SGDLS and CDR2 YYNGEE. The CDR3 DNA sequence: TGTGCCAGCAACGAGTCACCGGGACTAGCGGGAGGGAACACAGATACGCAGTATTTT. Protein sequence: CASNESPGLAGGNTDTQYF.

CDR3 region: CASSLGGEGALGYTF. The CDR3 nucleotides read TGTGCCAGCAGCTTAGGCGGGGAGGGGGCGCTTGGCTACACCTTC. J is TRBJ1-2 and V is TRBV13, with 7 bases lining up with TRBD1. The V segment lost 0 bases and the J segment 7 bases; nucleotides outside the gene matches: 8. The CDR3 has 15 amino acids. Germline loops: CDR1 PRHDT, CDR2 FYEKMQ (reference sequence). The full variable domain, with the rest looked up from reference TRBV13 and TRBJ1-2, is AAGVIQSPRHLIKEKRETATLKCYPIPRHDTVYWYQQGPGQDPQFLISFYEKMQSDKGSIPDRFSAQQFSDYHSELNMSSLELGDSALYFCASSLGGEGALGYTFGSGTRLTVV.

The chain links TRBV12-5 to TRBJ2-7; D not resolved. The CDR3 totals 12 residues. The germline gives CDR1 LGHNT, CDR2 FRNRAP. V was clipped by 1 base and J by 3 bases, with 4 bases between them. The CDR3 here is CASGLAIYEQYF. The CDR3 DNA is TGTGCTAGTGGTTTGGCCATCTACGAGCAGTACTTC.

The CDR3 DNA follows: TGTGCCAGCAGCTTAGTAGGGGACAGGGTCGCACGCACAGATACGCAGTATTTT. Amino acid sequence: CASSLVGDRVARTDTQYF. This rearrangement joins TRBV7-9 to TRBJ2-3, with 9 positions matching TRBD1. This CDR3 comprises 18 residues. CDR1 and CDR2 (germline): SEHNR, FQNEAQ (reference sequence). J was trimmed by 1 base and V by 1 base; bases with no gene match: 9.